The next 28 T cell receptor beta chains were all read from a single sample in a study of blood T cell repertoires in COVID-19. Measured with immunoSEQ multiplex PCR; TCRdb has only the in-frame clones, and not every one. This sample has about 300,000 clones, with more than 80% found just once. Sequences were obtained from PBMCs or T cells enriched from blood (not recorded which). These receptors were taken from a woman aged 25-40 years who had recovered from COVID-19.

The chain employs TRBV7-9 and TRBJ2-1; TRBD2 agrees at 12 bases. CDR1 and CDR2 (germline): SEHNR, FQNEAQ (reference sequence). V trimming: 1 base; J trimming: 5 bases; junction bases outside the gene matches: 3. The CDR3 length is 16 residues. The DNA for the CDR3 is TGTGCCAGCAGCTTAGTTACTAGCGGGAGGCACAATGAGCAGTTCTTC. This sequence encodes CASSLVTSGRHNEQFF.

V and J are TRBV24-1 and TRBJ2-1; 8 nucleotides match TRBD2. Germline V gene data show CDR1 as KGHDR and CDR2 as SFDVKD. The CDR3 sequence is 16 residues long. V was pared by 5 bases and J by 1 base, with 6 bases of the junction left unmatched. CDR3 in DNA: TGTGCCACCAGTGTCGCAGCGGGAGTTTCCTACAATGAGCAGTTCTTC. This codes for CATSVAAGVSYNEQFF.

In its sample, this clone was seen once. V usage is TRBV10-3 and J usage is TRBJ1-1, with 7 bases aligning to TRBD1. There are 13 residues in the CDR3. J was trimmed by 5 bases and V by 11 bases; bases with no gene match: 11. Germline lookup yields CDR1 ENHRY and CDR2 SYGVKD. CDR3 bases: TGTGCCTCGAACGCGGGACAGAGGACTGAAGCTTTCTTT. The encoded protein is CASNAGQRTEAFF.

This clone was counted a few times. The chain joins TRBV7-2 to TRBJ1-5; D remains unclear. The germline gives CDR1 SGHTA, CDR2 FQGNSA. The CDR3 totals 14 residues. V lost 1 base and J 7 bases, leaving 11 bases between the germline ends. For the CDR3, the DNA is TGTGCCAGCAGCTTAGTCGGCCCGGGGCAGCCCCAGCATTTT. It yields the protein CASSLVGPGQPQHF. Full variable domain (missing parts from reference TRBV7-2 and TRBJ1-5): GAGVSQSPSNKVTEKGKDVELRCDPISGHTALYWYRQSLGQGLEFLIYFQGNSAPDKSGLPSDRFSAERTGGSVSTLTIQRTQQEDSAVYLCASSLVGPGQPQHFGDGTRLSIL.

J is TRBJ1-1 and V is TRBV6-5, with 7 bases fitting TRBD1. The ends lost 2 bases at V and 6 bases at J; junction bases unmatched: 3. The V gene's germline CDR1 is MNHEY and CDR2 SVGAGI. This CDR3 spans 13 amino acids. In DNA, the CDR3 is TGTGCCAGCAGTTACACGACAGGGTCTGAAGCTTTCTTT. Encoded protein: CASSYTTGSEAFF.

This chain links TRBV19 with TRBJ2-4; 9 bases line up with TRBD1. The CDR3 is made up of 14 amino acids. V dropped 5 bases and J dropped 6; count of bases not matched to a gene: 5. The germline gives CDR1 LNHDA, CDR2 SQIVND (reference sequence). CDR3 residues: CASSPPGQGNIQYF. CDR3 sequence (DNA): TGTGCCAGTAGTCCGCCGGGACAGGGAAACATTCAGTACTTC. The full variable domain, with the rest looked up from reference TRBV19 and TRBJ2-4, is DGGITQSPKYLFRKEGQNVTLSCEQNLNHDAMYWYRQDPGQGLRLIYYSQIVNDFQKGDIAEGYSVSREKKESFPLTVTSAQKNPTAFYLCASSPPGQGNIQYFGAGTRLSVL.

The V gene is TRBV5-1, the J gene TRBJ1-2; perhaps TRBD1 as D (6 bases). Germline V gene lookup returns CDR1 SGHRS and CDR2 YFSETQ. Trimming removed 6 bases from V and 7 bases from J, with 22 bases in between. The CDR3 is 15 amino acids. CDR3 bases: TGCGCCAGCAAGTCGCCACAGGGAGGGGAGCGTGGCTACACCTTC. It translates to CASKSPQGGERGYTF.

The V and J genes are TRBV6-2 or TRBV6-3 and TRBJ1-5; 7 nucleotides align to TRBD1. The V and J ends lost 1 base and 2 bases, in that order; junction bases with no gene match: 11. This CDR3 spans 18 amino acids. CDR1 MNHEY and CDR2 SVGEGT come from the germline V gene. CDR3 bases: TGTGCCAGCAGTTACTTATGGCAGGGGGTACGAGGCAATCAGCCCCAGCATTTT. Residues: CASSYLWQGVRGNQPQHF.

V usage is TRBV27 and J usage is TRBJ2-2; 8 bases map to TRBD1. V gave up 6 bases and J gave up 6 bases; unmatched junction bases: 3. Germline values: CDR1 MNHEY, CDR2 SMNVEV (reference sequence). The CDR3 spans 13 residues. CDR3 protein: CASRTGDAGELFF. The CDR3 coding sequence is TGTGCCAGCAGGACAGGGGACGCCGGGGAGCTGTTTTTT.

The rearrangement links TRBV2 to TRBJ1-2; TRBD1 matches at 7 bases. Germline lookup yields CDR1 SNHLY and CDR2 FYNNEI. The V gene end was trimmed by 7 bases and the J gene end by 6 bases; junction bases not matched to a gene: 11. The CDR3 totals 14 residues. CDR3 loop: CASIGQELTNGYTF. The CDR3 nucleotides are TGTGCCAGCATCGGACAGGAATTAACAAATGGCTACACCTTC.

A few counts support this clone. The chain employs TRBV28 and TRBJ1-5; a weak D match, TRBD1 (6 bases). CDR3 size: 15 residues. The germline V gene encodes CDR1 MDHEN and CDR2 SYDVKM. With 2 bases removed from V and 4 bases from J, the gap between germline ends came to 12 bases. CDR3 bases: TGTGCCAGCAGTTTAGGTGACAGGAGGAATCAGCCCCAGCATTTT. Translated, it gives CASSLGDRRNQPQHF. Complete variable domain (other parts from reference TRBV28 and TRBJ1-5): DVKVTQSSRYLVKRTGEKVFLECVQDMDHENMFWYRQDPGLGLRLIYFSYDVKMKEKGDIPEGYSVSREKKERFSLILESASTNQTSMYLCASSLGDRRNQPQHFGDGTRLSIL.

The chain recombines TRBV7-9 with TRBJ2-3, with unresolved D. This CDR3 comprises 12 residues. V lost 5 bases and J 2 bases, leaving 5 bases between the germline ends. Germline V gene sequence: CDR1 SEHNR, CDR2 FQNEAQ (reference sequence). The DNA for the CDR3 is TGTGCCAGCAGCATACTCACAGATACGCAGTATTTT. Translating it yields CASSILTDTQYF.

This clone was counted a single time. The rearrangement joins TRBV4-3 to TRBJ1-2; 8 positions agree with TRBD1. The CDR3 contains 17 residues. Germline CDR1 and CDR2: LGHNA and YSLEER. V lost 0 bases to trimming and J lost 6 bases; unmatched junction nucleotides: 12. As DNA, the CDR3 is TGCGCCAGCAGCCAAGATCGGCAGGGGGCCGCGATAAATGGCTACACCTTC. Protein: CASSQDRQGAAINGYTF.

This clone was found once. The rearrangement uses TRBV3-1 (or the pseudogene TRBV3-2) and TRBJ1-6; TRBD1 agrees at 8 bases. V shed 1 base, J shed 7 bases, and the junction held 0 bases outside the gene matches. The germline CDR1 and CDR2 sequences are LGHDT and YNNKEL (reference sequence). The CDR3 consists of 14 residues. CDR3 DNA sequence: TGTGCCAGCAGCCAAGGACAGGGGAATTCACCCCTCCACTTT. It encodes CASSQGQGNSPLHF.

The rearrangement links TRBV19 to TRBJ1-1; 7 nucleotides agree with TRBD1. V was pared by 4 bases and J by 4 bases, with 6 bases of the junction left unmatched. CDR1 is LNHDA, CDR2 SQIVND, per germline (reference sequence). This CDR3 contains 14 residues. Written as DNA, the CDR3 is TGTGCCAGTAGTAATACAGGGGTGGGCACTGAAGCTTTCTTT. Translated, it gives CASSNTGVGTEAFF. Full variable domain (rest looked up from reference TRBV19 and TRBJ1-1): DGGITQSPKYLFRKEGQNVTLSCEQNLNHDAMYWYRQDPGQGLRLIYYSQIVNDFQKGDIAEGYSVSREKKESFPLTVTSAQKNPTAFYLCASSNTGVGTEAFFGQGTRLTVV.

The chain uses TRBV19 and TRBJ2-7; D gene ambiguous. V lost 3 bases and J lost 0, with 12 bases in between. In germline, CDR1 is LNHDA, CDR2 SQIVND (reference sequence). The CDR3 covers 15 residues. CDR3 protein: CASSILSGLSYEQYF. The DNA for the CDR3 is TGTGCCAGTAGTATTCTGTCGGGTCTCTCCTACGAGCAGTACTTC.

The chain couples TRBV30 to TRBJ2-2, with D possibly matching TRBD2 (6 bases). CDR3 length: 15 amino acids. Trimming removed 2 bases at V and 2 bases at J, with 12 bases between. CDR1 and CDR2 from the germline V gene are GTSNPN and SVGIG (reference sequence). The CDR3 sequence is CAWSTGRVNTGELFF. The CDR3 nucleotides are TGTGCCTGGAGTACCGGGAGAGTAAACACCGGGGAGCTGTTTTTT. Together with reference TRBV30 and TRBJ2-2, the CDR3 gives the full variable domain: SQTIHQWPATLVQPVGSPLSLECTVEGTSNPNLYWYRQAAGRGLQLLFYSVGIGQISSEVPQNLSASRPQDRQFILSSKKLLLSDSGFYLCAWSTGRVNTGELFFGEGSRLTVL.

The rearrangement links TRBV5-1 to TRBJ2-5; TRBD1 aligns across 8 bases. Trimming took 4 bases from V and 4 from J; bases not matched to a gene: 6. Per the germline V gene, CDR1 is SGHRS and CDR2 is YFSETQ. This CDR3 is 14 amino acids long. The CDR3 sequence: CASSAQGGGETQYF. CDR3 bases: TGCGCCAGCAGCGCACAGGGGGGAGGAGAGACCCAGTACTTC.

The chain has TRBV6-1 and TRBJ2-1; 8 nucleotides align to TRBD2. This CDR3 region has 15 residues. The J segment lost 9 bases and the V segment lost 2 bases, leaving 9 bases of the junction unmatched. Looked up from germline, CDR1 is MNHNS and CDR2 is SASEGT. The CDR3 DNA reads TGTGCCAGCAGTGAACTGAGCGGGAGATTGGGTGAGCAGTTCTTC. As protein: CASSELSGRLGEQFF.

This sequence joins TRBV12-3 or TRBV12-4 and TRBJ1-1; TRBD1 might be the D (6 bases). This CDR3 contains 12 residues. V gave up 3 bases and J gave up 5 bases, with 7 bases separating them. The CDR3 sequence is CASSLQGTEAFF. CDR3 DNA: TGTGCCAGCAGTTTGCAGGGGACTGAAGCTTTCTTT.

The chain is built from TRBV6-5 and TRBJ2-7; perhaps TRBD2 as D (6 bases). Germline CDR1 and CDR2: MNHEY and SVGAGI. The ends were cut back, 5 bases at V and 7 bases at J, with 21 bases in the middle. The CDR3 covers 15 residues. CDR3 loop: CASSRGSGRLWEQYF. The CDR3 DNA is TGTGCCAGCAGTCGAGGGAGCGGGCGGCTGTGGGAGCAGTACTTC.

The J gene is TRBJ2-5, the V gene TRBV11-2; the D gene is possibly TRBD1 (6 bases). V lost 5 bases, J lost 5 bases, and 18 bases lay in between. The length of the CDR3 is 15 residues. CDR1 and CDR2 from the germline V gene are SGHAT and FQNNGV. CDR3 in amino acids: CASSTRTALGETQYF. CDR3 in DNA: TGTGCCAGCAGCACCAGGACAGCCCTTGGGGAGACCCAGTACTTC. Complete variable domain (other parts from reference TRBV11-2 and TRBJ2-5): EAGVAQSPRYKIIEKRQSVAFWCNPISGHATLYWYQQILGQGPKLLIQFQNNGVVDDSQLPKDRFSAERLKGVDSTLKIQPAKLEDSAVYLCASSTRTALGETQYFGPGTRLLVL.

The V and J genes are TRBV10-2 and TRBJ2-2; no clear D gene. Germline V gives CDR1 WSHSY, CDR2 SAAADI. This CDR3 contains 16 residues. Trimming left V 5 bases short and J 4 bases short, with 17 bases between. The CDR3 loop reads CASSSTPFSGTGELFF. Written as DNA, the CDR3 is TGCGCCAGCAGTTCCACCCCCTTTAGTGGCACCGGGGAGCTGTTTTTT.

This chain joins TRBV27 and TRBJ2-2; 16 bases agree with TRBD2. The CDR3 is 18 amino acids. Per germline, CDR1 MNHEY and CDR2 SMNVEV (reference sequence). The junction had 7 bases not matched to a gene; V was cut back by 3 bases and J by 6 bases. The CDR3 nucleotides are TGTGCCAGCAGTTTTCAGGGACTAGCGGGAGGGGGCCCCGGGGAGCTGTTTTTT. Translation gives CASSFQGLAGGGPGELFF.

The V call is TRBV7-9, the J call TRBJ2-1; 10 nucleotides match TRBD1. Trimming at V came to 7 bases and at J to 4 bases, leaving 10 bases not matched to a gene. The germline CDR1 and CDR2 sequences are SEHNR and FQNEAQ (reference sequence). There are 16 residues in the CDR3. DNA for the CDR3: TGTGCCAGCATCTACGGGACAGGGGAGAAATACAATGAGCAGTTCTTC. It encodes CASIYGTGEKYNEQFF. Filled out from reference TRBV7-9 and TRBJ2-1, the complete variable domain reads DTGVSQNPRHKITKRGQNVTFRCDPISEHNRLYWYRQTLGQGPEFLTYFQNEAQLEKSRLLSDRFSAERPKGSFSTLEIQRTEQGDSAMYLCASIYGTGEKYNEQFFGPGTRLTVL.

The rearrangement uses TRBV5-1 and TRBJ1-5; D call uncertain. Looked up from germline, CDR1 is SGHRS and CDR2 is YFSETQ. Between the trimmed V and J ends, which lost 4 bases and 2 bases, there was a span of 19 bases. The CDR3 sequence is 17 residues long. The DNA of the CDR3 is TGCGCCAGCAGCCTAGGCTTGACCGGTAATGGCAATCAGCCCCAGCATTTT. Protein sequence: CASSLGLTGNGNQPQHF.

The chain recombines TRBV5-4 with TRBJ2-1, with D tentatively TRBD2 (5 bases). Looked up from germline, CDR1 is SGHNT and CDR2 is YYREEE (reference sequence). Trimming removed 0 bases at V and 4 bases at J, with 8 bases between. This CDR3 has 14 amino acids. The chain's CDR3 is CASSLELAYNEQFF. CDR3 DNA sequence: TGTGCCAGCAGCTTGGAGCTAGCTTACAATGAGCAGTTCTTC.

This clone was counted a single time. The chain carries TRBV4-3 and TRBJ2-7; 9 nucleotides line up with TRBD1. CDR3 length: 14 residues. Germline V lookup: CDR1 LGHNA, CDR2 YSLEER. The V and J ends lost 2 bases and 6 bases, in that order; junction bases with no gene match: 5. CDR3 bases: TGCGCCAGCAGCCAAAGCGGGACAGGGCCCGAGCAGTACTTC. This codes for CASSQSGTGPEQYF.